A single sample is the source of the 21 T cell receptor beta chains below, sequenced in a study of blood T cells in healthy people across ages. Through a sample-barcoded 5' primer and a J-beta primer mix, a second PCR was run for roughly 7 to 12 cycles. TCRdb reprocessed the 5' RACE reads via MiXCR and lists one record per CDR3 protein. Among about 1.1 million distinct CDR3 sequences, 35% to 45% were seen once, and the ten largest hold less than 15%. The sequencing input was blood. The receptor source for this set is a man between 18 and 29 years old in good health.

This clonotype was recorded a few times. The chain employs TRBV28 and TRBJ2-6; TRBD1 might be the D (6 bases). This CDR3 has 15 amino acids. Trimming took 7 bases from V and 0 from J, leaving 10 bases between them. Germline-derived CDR1 and CDR2 are MDHEN and SYDVKM. CDR3 nucleotides: TGTGCCAGCAATTCAGGGGTCTCTGGGGCCAACGTCCTGACTTTC. It specifies CASNSGVSGANVLTF.

In its sample, this clonotype was seen many times. The CDR3 spells CASSFLPGHSQQYF. The CDR3 DNA reads TGTGCCAGCAGCTTCTTACCGGGACACAGCCAGCAGTATTTT. V is TRBV7-2 and J is TRBJ2-3, with a possible D match to TRBD1 (6 bases). V was trimmed by 3 bases and J by 11 bases, leaving 18 bases between them. This CDR3 contains 14 residues. The germline gives CDR1 SGHTA, CDR2 FQGNSA.

The rearrangement joins TRBV20-1 to TRBJ2-7; D gene unclear. CDR1 and CDR2 (germline): DFQATT, SNEGSKA (reference sequence). The ends were cut back, 3 bases at V and 6 bases at J, with 15 bases in the middle. The CDR3 is 13 amino acids. The CDR3 reads CSARSVGLREQYF. CDR3 bases: TGCAGTGCTAGGTCCGTCGGGCTTCGCGAGCAGTACTTC.

The chain carries TRBV20-1 and TRBJ1-5; 9 bases are a match to TRBD1. Germline-derived CDR1 and CDR2 are DFQATT and SNEGSKA (reference sequence). The CDR3 loop spans 13 amino acids. V was clipped by 6 bases and J by 7 bases; unmatched bases: 7. CDR3 sequence: CSALRTGAQPQHF. For the CDR3, the DNA is TGCAGTGCCCTTAGGACAGGGGCCCAGCCCCAGCATTTT.

A remark on this clonotype: The conserved phenylalanine or tryptophan normally closing the CDR3 is absent here, so this likely arose from a read error. The V gene is TRBV5-1, the J gene TRBJ2-5; D is unclear. The last part of the DNA fits TRBJ2-7 better; the J call may be wrong. The CDR3 totals 14 residues. The germline V gene has CDR1 SGHRS and CDR2 YFSETQ. CDR3 coding DNA: TGCGCCAGCAGCTTGAGATTCGGCCACTACGAGCAGTACATC. Protein product: CASSLRFGHYEQYI.

This clonotype came up a few times. The J gene is TRBJ2-7, the V gene TRBV7-9; no firm D call. The V and J ends lost 4 bases and 0 bases respectively, with 10 bases between them. The CDR3 is made up of 14 amino acids. Germline-derived CDR1 and CDR2 are SEHNR and FQNEAQ (reference sequence). The CDR3 DNA follows: TGTGCCAGCAGCTCTCAAGGTAGCTCCTACGAGCAGTACTTC. Protein: CASSSQGSSYEQYF.

In its sample, this clonotype was seen once. The gene calls are TRBV5-1 and TRBJ1-1; D call uncertain. V lost 1 base, J lost 3 bases, and 13 bases lay in between. Looked up from germline, CDR1 is SGHRS and CDR2 is YFSETQ. This CDR3 has 15 residues. CDR3 in amino acids: CASSLLQGVDTEAFF. Written as DNA, the CDR3 is TGCGCCAGCAGCTTGCTGCAAGGAGTGGACACTGAAGCTTTCTTT.

This clonotype was seen many times. The V and J genes are TRBV3-1 and TRBJ1-1, with 7 bases identical to TRBD1. This CDR3 comprises 13 residues. Germline trimming cut 1 base from V and 6 bases from J; bases unmatched to any gene: 2. The germline CDR1 and CDR2 sequences are LGHDT and YNNKEL (reference sequence). DNA for the CDR3: TGTGCCAGCAGCCAAGTAGGGGGCGCTGAAGCTTTCTTT. Translation: CASSQVGGAEAFF.

This clonotype came up a few times. The chain has TRBV12-3 or TRBV12-4 and TRBJ1-1; TRBD1 aligns across 8 bases. The V segment lost 4 bases and the J segment 6 bases; nucleotides outside the gene matches: 7. CDR3 length: 14 amino acids. The DNA for the CDR3 is TGTGCCAGCAGTTCTGGACAGGGCTTTCCTGAAGCTTTCTTT. Translation gives CASSSGQGFPEAFF.

This clonotype has a handful of counts. The chain combines TRBV6-2 or TRBV6-3 with TRBJ1-2; 9 nucleotides align to TRBD1. V dropped 1 base and J dropped 8; count of bases not matched to a gene: 2. This CDR3 is 13 amino acids long. Germline V gene data show CDR1 as MNHEY and CDR2 as SVGEGT. The CDR3 bases are TGTGCCAGCAGTTACTGGACAGGGGAAGGCTACACCTTC. It yields the protein CASSYWTGEGYTF.

The rearrangement links TRBV24-1 to TRBJ2-1, with D perhaps TRBD1 or TRBD2 (5 bases each). Trimming removed 4 bases at V and 2 bases at J, with 14 bases between. This CDR3 is 16 amino acids long. Germline V gene sequence: CDR1 KGHDR, CDR2 SFDVKD. The CDR3 DNA reads TGTGCCACCAGTGACCCCGGGACCGCGACCTACAATGAGCAGTTCTTC. This sequence encodes CATSDPGTATYNEQFF.

This clonotype was observed a few times. The chain combines TRBV5-1 with TRBJ1-2; D gene ambiguous. Deletions cut 5 bases from V and 4 bases from J, with 12 bases between. This CDR3 contains 13 residues. The germline gives CDR1 SGHRS, CDR2 YFSETQ. CDR3 DNA sequence: TGCGCCAGCAGACGCGACATCACCTATGGCTACACCTTC. This codes for CASRRDITYGYTF.

This chain joins TRBV5-4 and TRBJ1-2; D gene unclear. Trimming removed 6 bases from V and 8 bases from J, with 23 bases in between. CDR1 is SGHNT, CDR2 YYREEE, per germline (reference sequence). The CDR3 covers 15 residues. Here the CDR3 DNA reads TGTGCCAGCACCAGTTTCGTGCAACAGATAGGGGGCTACACCTTC. Amino acid sequence: CASTSFVQQIGGYTF.

The chain is built from TRBV4-2 and TRBJ1-5, with D tentatively TRBD1 (6 bases). Germline lookup yields CDR1 LGHNA and CDR2 YNFKEQ. Trimming cost V 0 bases and J 4 bases, with 19 bases left between them. The length of the CDR3 is 18 residues. The CDR3 here is CASSQDFGDKVPNQPQHF. For the CDR3, the DNA is TGTGCCAGCAGCCAAGATTTTGGGGACAAAGTTCCAAATCAGCCCCAGCATTTT.

This chain connects TRBV24-1 to TRBJ2-3; the D gene could be TRBD1 or TRBD2 (6 bases each). The CDR3 totals 16 residues. V was cut by 7 bases and J by 2 bases, with 18 bases left in between. Germline-derived CDR1 and CDR2 are KGHDR and SFDVKD. As DNA, the CDR3 is TGTGCCACCAGGGGGGCGTCGCGGGGCGTCACAGATACGCAGTATTTT. The encoded protein is CATRGASRGVTDTQYF.

The chain uses TRBV20-1 and TRBJ2-2; 7 bases align to TRBD1. The CDR3 sequence is 14 residues long. The J segment lost 4 bases and the V segment lost 6 bases, leaving 8 bases of the junction unmatched. Germline V CDR1 and CDR2: DFQATT, SNEGSKA (reference sequence). CDR3: CSATGTVGTGELFF. The CDR3 nucleotides read TGCAGTGCAACCGGGACAGTGGGCACCGGGGAGCTGTTTTTT.

The chain combines TRBV24-1 with TRBJ2-2; 7 bases map to TRBD1. J lost 6 bases, V lost 5 bases, and 5 bases had no gene match. Per germline, CDR1 KGHDR and CDR2 SFDVKD. This CDR3 has 14 residues. CDR3 loop: CATSGLTGSGELFF. For the CDR3, the DNA is TGTGCCACCAGTGGCTTGACAGGGTCCGGGGAGCTGTTTTTT.

The chain employs TRBV27 and TRBJ2-4, with 10 bases identical to TRBD2. CDR3 length: 18 amino acids. In germline, CDR1 is MNHEY, CDR2 SMNVEV (reference sequence). Trimming removed 6 bases from V and 0 bases from J; junction bases left unmatched: 11. The CDR3 DNA reads TGTGCCAGCAGGGGGTCGGGGCTAGCGGGGGTAGCCAAAAACATTCAGTACTTC. It yields the protein CASRGSGLAGVAKNIQYF.

This clonotype was observed a handful of times. The V and J genes are TRBV12-5 and TRBJ1-1; 7 bases map to TRBD1. This CDR3 comprises 13 residues. V lost 3 bases, J lost 3 bases, and 1 base stayed unmatched. CDR1 and CDR2 (germline): LGHNT, FRNRAP. The CDR3 spells CASGFGTDTEAFF. In DNA, the CDR3 is TGTGCTAGTGGTTTCGGGACAGACACTGAAGCTTTCTTT.

This chain uses TRBV6-2 or TRBV6-3 with TRBJ1-2; D uncertain. Germline lookup yields CDR1 MNHEY and CDR2 SVGEGT. CDR3 length: 12 amino acids. V shed 2 bases and J shed 6 bases, with 7 bases lying between them. In nucleotides, the CDR3 is TGTGCCAGCAGTTACAACGTAAATGGCTACACCTTC. It specifies CASSYNVNGYTF.

The chain combines TRBV21-1 with TRBJ1-4. TRBV21-1 is a pseudogene locus. This CDR3 is 13 amino acids long. CDR3 protein: CASRASSNEKLFF. As DNA, the CDR3 is TGTGCCAGCAGGGCCTCGTCTAATGAAAAACTGTTTTTT.